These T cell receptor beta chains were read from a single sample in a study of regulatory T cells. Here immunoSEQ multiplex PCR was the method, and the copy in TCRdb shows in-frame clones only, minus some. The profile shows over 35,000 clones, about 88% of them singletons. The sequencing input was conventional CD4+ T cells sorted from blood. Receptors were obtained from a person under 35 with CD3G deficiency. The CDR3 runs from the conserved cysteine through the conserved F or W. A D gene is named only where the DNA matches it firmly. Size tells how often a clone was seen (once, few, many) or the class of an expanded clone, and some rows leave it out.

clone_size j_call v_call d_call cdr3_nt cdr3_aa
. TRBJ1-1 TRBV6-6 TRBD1 TGTGCCAGCACCCTACAGACAGGGCTCACTGAAGCTTTCTTT CASTLQTGLTEAFF
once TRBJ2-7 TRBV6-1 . TGTGCCAGCAGTGAAGCGGCTTACGAGCAGTACTTC CASSEAAYEQYF
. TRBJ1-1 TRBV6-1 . TGTGCCAGCAGCCCCCGGGGGGACACTGAAGCTTTCTTT CASSPRGDTEAFF
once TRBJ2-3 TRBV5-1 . TGCGCCAGCAGCGGGGGCCGTACCACAGATACGCAGTATTTT CASSGGRTTDTQYF
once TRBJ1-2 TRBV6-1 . TGTGCCAGCAGTGAAACAGGGTCGGGCTATGGCTACACCTTC CASSETGSGYGYTF
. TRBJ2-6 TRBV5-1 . TGCGCCAGCAGCTTGGCGGGCTCGTCGAGAGGGGCCAACGTCCTGACTTTC CASSLAGSSRGANVLTF
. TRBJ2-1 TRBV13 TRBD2 TGTGCCAGCAGCTCTTCGGGGGGGTTAGCGGAGCAGTTCTTC CASSSSGGLAEQFF
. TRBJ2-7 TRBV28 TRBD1 TGTGCCAGCAGGCGGACAGGCCGAGCCTACGAGCAGTACTTC CASRRTGRAYEQYF
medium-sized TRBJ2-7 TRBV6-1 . TGTGCCAGCAGTAAGACAGCCACCTACGAGCAGTACTTC CASSKTATYEQYF
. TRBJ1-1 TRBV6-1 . TGTGCCAGCAGTTTCCCTGGAGGGTTGAGTGCTGAAGCTTTCTTT CASSFPGGLSAEAFF
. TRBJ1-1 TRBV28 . TGTGCCAGCAAACTGGGTCCTCCGAACACTGAAGCTTTCTTT CASKLGPPNTEAFF
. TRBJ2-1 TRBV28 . TGTGCCAGCAGTTTGAGGGCAAGGGAGCAGTTCTTC CASSLRAREQFF
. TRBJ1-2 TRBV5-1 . TGCGCCAGCAGCTCGGACATATCGGGGAACTATGGCTACACCTTC CASSSDISGNYGYTF
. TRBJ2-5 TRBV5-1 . TGCGCCAGCAGCCGCAGCGTCCAGGGAGAGACCCAGTACTTC CASSRSVQGETQYF
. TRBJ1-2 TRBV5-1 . TGCGCCAGCAGCACCGACAGAAACTATGGCTACACCTTC CASSTDRNYGYTF
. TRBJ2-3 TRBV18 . TGTGCCAGCTCACGTCTAAGCACAGATACGCAGTATTTT CASSRLSTDTQYF
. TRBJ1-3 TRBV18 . TGTGCCAGCTCACCGATGGGAGCCGGAAACACCATATATTTT CASSPMGAGNTIYF
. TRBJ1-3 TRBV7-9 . TGTGCCAGCAGCTTAGGGCAGAAGAATACGGACACCATATATTTT CASSLGQKNTDTIYF
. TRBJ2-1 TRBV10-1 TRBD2 TGCGCCAGCAGTCCCGGACTAGCGCAAAGGTACAATGAGCAGTTCTTC CASSPGLAQRYNEQFF
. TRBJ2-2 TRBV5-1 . TGCGCCAGCAGGTTCGCGAACACCGGGGAGCTGTTTTTT CASRFANTGELFF